A single sample is the source of the 27 T cell receptor beta chains below, sequenced in a study of blood T cell repertoires in COVID-19. Sequenced by immunoSEQ multiplex PCR; TCRdb stores in-frame clones only, minus some. Altogether a few hundred thousand clones are present, around 90% being singletons, with the ten largest covering approximately 6.5%. The sample comprised peripheral blood. Receptors were obtained from a woman in her 50s with COVID-19, enrolled during active disease.

The table lists this clone with a count of one. The rearrangement joins TRBV30 to TRBJ2-3; 10 nucleotides line up with TRBD2. Germline V CDR1 and CDR2: GTSNPN, SVGIG (reference sequence). Trimming took 3 bases from V and 2 from J; bases not matched to a gene: 17. CDR3 length: 19 amino acids. Written as DNA, the CDR3 is TGTGCCTGGAGCGCGCAAACCTTTAGGACTAGCGGTAACACAGATACGCAGTATTTT. Translating gives CAWSAQTFRTSGNTDTQYF.

The chain is built from TRBV27 and TRBJ2-4; 9 positions agree with TRBD2. V lost 5 bases to trimming and J lost 0 bases; unmatched junction nucleotides: 8. In germline, CDR1 is MNHEY, CDR2 SMNVEV (reference sequence). The CDR3 has 17 amino acids. In DNA form, the CDR3 reads TGTGCCAGCAGTCTTGCGGGACTAGCTATAGCCAAAAACATTCAGTACTTC. It codes for CASSLAGLAIAKNIQYF.

J is TRBJ2-7 and V is TRBV11-3; tentatively, D is TRBD2 (5 bases). V lost 5 bases and J lost 2, with 19 bases in between. The CDR3 loop spans 16 amino acids. The germline CDR1 and CDR2 sequences are SGHNT and YENEEA. CDR3 nucleotides: TGTGCCAGCAGCCCCCCAGACTCGGGAAGGCCCTACGAGCAGTACTTC. Translation gives CASSPPDSGRPYEQYF.

This sequence joins TRBV28 and TRBJ2-2; 7 bases map to TRBD1. V lost 6 bases to trimming and J lost 1 base; unmatched junction nucleotides: 2. Germline V gene data show CDR1 as MDHEN and CDR2 as SYDVKM. The CDR3 is 14 residues long. The CDR3 loop reads CASRGGGNTGELFF. Here the CDR3 DNA reads TGTGCCAGCAGAGGGGGCGGGAACACCGGGGAGCTGTTTTTT.

The chain combines TRBV6-5 with TRBJ2-7; 12 bases fit TRBD2. V was clipped by 2 bases and J by 5 bases; unmatched bases: 1. CDR1 is MNHEY, CDR2 SVGAGI, per germline. The CDR3 contains 14 residues. The CDR3 DNA follows: TGTGCCAGCAGTTACCGACTAGCGGGAGACGAGCAGTACTTC. The encoded protein is CASSYRLAGDEQYF.

V and J are TRBV30 and TRBJ2-7; D perhaps matches TRBD1 (6 bases). Germline CDR1 and CDR2: GTSNPN and SVGIG (reference sequence). V was pared by 3 bases and J by 3 bases, with 15 bases between. CDR3 length: 14 residues. The CDR3 DNA reads TGTGCCTGGAGGAGGTGGGCAGGGGACTACGAGCAGTACTTC. Its protein product is CAWRRWAGDYEQYF.

This sequence joins TRBV7-2 and TRBJ2-3; 13 nucleotides align to TRBD2. Unmatched junction bases numbered 5, after V lost 5 bases and J lost 3 bases. The CDR3 extends over 16 amino acids. Per germline, CDR1 SGHTA and CDR2 FQGNSA. CDR3: CASSTGLAGVTDTQYF. Here the CDR3 DNA reads TGTGCCAGCAGCACCGGACTAGCGGGAGTTACAGATACGCAGTATTTT.

This clone was seen only once. The chain is built from TRBV18 and TRBJ1-5; D unclear. The CDR3 extends over 12 amino acids. With 6 bases removed from V and 3 bases from J, the gap between germline ends came to 6 bases. The germline CDR1 and CDR2 sequences are KGHSH and LQKENI. The CDR3 here is CASSRANQPQHF. In DNA, the CDR3 is TGTGCCAGCTCTCGAGCCAATCAGCCCCAGCATTTT.

The table lists this clone with a count of one. V and J are TRBV14 and TRBJ2-3; 13 bases agree with TRBD2. The CDR3 loop spans 20 amino acids. With V trimmed by 1 base and J by 2 bases, 12 bases remained unmatched. The V gene's germline CDR1 is SGHDN and CDR2 FVKESK. CDR3 sequence reads: CASSQVRLGLAGEYTDTQYF. In nucleotides, the CDR3 is TGTGCCAGCAGCCAAGTCCGACTCGGACTAGCGGGAGAGTACACAGATACGCAGTATTTT.

This clone was detected once. The CDR3 nucleotides are TGTGCCAGCAGTGAAGGTCAGGGTTCCTCCTACGAGCAGTACTTC. Amino acid sequence: CASSEGQGSSYEQYF. The chain combines TRBV25-1 with TRBJ2-7; perhaps TRBD1 as D (5 bases). V lost 2 bases, J lost 0 bases, and 11 bases lay in between. CDR1 is MGHDK and CDR2 is SYGVNS in the germline V gene. The CDR3 runs to 15 residues.

The chain combines TRBV25-1 with TRBJ2-1; D perhaps matches TRBD2 (6 bases). CDR1 is MGHDK, CDR2 SYGVNS, per germline. This CDR3 is 17 amino acids long. V was pared by 6 bases and J by 0 bases, with 18 bases between. CDR3 bases: TGTGCCAGCAGCGGGAGAGGTGGCCCAACCTCCTACAATGAGCAGTTCTTC. It yields the protein CASSGRGGPTSYNEQFF.

The chain recombines TRBV6-5 with TRBJ2-5; D is ambiguous. Germline V lookup: CDR1 MNHEY, CDR2 SVGAGI. Trimming took 4 bases from V and 7 from J, leaving 7 bases between them. The CDR3 spans 11 residues. The DNA of the CDR3 is TGTGCCAGCAGTTCCCCCAGGACCCAGTACTTC. Protein: CASSSPRTQYF.

J is TRBJ1-5 and V is TRBV27; the D gene is possibly TRBD1 (6 bases). Per germline, CDR1 MNHEY and CDR2 SMNVEV (reference sequence). This CDR3 has 17 amino acids. V dropped 0 bases and J dropped 5 bases, with 17 bases sitting between them. CDR3 amino acids: CASSLSSGGQSHQPQHF. CDR3 DNA sequence: TGTGCCAGCAGTTTATCGTCGGGAGGACAGTCGCATCAGCCCCAGCATTTT.

This chain connects TRBV29-1 to TRBJ2-1; D gene ambiguous. V lost 7 bases, J lost 6 bases, and 16 bases lay in between. This CDR3 region has 13 residues. Germline V gene sequence: CDR1 SQVTM, CDR2 ANQGSEA. CDR3 DNA sequence: TGCAGCGCTCGGCGTCGGAGAGTCAATGAGCAGTTCTTC. Protein: CSARRRRVNEQFF.

The rearrangement joins TRBV7-8 to TRBJ1-1; tentative D call: TRBD1 (5 bases). Germline loops: CDR1 SGHVS, CDR2 FQNEAQ. Trimming took off 4 bases at V and 6 bases at J, with 21 bases between the two ends. The CDR3 runs to 16 residues. The CDR3 loop reads CASSSIYGQVRAEAFF. The CDR3 DNA reads as TGTGCCAGCAGCTCAATCTATGGTCAGGTCAGGGCTGAAGCTTTCTTT.

Only a few counts were recorded for this clone. The V and J genes are TRBV19 and TRBJ2-2; possibly TRBD1 for D (5 bases). This CDR3 contains 15 residues. V was clipped by 6 bases and J by 1 base, with 12 bases between them. The germline V gene has CDR1 LNHDA and CDR2 SQIVND (reference sequence). The CDR3 DNA follows: TGTGCCAGTAGAGCATCAGGGTGGAACACCGGGGAGCTGTTTTTT. It translates to CASRASGWNTGELFF.

V and J are TRBV5-1 and TRBJ2-3; D is unclear. CDR1 is SGHRS and CDR2 is YFSETQ in the germline V gene. Trimming removed 0 bases at V and 5 bases at J, with 13 bases between. The CDR3 length is 15 residues. The CDR3 DNA follows: TGCGCCAGCAGCTTGGATCCCAGAAGTCTAGATACGCAGTATTTT. Protein sequence: CASSLDPRSLDTQYF.

The chain links TRBV5-1 to TRBJ1-1; maybe TRBD1 (5 bases). The CDR3 contains 14 residues. Deletions cut 1 base from V and 0 bases from J, with 7 bases between. Looked up from germline, CDR1 is SGHRS and CDR2 is YFSETQ. CDR3 region: CASSLRQMNTEAFF. The CDR3 DNA sequence: TGCGCCAGCAGCTTGAGACAGATGAACACTGAAGCTTTCTTT.

V usage is TRBV5-1 and J usage is TRBJ2-7; 14 nucleotides line up with TRBD2. The germline V gene encodes CDR1 SGHRS and CDR2 YFSETQ. The CDR3 is made up of 17 amino acids. The J segment lost 6 bases and the V segment lost 4 bases, leaving 12 bases of the junction unmatched. The CDR3 region has the DNA TGCGCCAGCAGCCTCCGGGGACTAGCGGGAGAAGGAAGCGAGCAGTACTTC. It translates to CASSLRGLAGEGSEQYF. Full variable domain (rest looked up from reference TRBV5-1 and TRBJ2-7): KAGVTQTPRYLIKTRGQQVTLSCSPISGHRSVSWYQQTPGQGLQFLFEYFSETQRNKGNFPGRFSGRQFSNSRSEMNVSTLELGDSALYLCASSLRGLAGEGSEQYFGPGTRLTVT.

This clone was found a few times. The gene calls are TRBV30 and TRBJ2-2, with TRBD2 as a possible D gene (6 bases). This CDR3 has 15 residues. CDR1 and CDR2 (germline): GTSNPN, SVGIG (reference sequence). The V and J ends lost 0 bases and 6 bases respectively, with 14 bases between them. The CDR3 protein is CAWSVLAITPGELFF. CDR3 coding DNA: TGTGCCTGGAGTGTACTAGCTATAACACCCGGGGAGCTGTTTTTT.

The V and J genes are TRBV14 and TRBJ2-7, with a tentative D call TRBD1 (6 bases). This CDR3 is built from 14 residues. The V gene's germline CDR1 is SGHDN and CDR2 FVKESK. Trimming shortened V by 7 bases and J by 3 bases, and 16 bases separated the two germline ends. In nucleotides, the CDR3 is TGTGCCAGCAACCGTCAGGGGTCTTACTACGAGCAGTACTTC. It encodes CASNRQGSYYEQYF.

The rearrangement uses TRBV3-1 (or the pseudogene TRBV3-2) and TRBJ1-1, with D unresolved. The germline gives CDR1 LGHDT, CDR2 YNNKEL (reference sequence). The CDR3 spans 13 residues. V was pared by 2 bases and J by 1 base, with 5 bases between. In DNA, the CDR3 is TGTGCCAGCAGCCAAAAACAGAACACTGAAGCTTTCTTT. Translation: CASSQKQNTEAFF.

The chain uses TRBV7-9 and TRBJ2-6; 9 bases map to TRBD1. This CDR3 has 19 amino acids. Germline CDR1 and CDR2: SEHNR and FQNEAQ (reference sequence). After removal of 1 base from V and 2 bases from J, the junction contained 9 bases not matched to a gene. CDR3 sequence (DNA): TGTGCCAGCAGCTTAGTCGGGACAGGGCTCCGTCCTGGGGCCAACGTCCTGACTTTC. Encoded protein: CASSLVGTGLRPGANVLTF.

The chain is built from TRBV7-2 and TRBJ2-2; 12 nucleotides line up with TRBD2. This CDR3 is built from 16 residues. Germline values: CDR1 SGHTA, CDR2 FQGNSA. V gave up 2 bases and J gave up 7 bases; unmatched junction bases: 5. For the CDR3, the DNA is TGTGCCAGCAGCTTAACTCCGGGACTAGCGGGCGGGGAGCTGTTTTTT. Its translation is CASSLTPGLAGGELFF.

Regarding this clone: Other DNA sequences from this sample encode an identical CDR3 as well. The V gene is TRBV24-1, the J gene TRBJ1-2; D uncertain. The CDR3 has 14 amino acids. V was shortened by 3 bases and J by 8 bases, with 15 bases between the two germline ends. Per germline, CDR1 KGHDR and CDR2 SFDVKD. In DNA, the CDR3 is TGTGCCACCAGTGATCCAAACACAGTAAGAGGCTACACCTTC. Its translation is CATSDPNTVRGYTF.

The chain combines TRBV6-5 with TRBJ1-5; D not certain. This CDR3 is 14 amino acids long. V lost 2 bases, J lost 6 bases, and 11 bases lay in between. Germline-derived CDR1 and CDR2 are MNHEY and SVGAGI. In DNA, the CDR3 is TGTGCCAGCAGTTACACGAGGGCGGGTCAGCCCCAGCATTTT. Amino acid sequence: CASSYTRAGQPQHF.

This chain connects TRBV19 to TRBJ1-3; no firm D call. Germline loops: CDR1 LNHDA, CDR2 SQIVND (reference sequence). Trimming shortened V by 7 bases and J by 4 bases, and 14 bases separated the two germline ends. CDR3 size: 14 residues. The CDR3: CASKNRKLGNTIYF. Written as DNA, the CDR3 is TGTGCCAGTAAAAACCGCAAGCTCGGAAACACCATATATTTT.